The clone carrying this T cell receptor (beta chain) ranks as medium-sized. Its antigen is undetermined. TRB rearrangements were amplified by multiplex PCR with BIOMED2 TRB-A/B primers. TCRdb processed the multiplex PCR reads anew with MiXCR; each CDR3 protein has one entry. This table has some 6,300 distinct CDR3 sequences, 25% to 40% appearing once. This sample stems from a study of T and B cells in COVID-19 patients. Across the whole study: COVID-19 patients gave peripheral blood either during active infection or after recovery. Recovered patients mostly had mild to moderate COVID-19 managed as outpatients. Study findings and constraints: Patients with COVID-19 reportedly showed strongly skewed T cell receptor beta variable and joining gene usage. Active COVID-19 showed highly clonal TRB repertoires; recovery showed diversity and richness above healthy donors.

The V segment lost 6 bases and the J segment 2 bases; nucleotides outside the gene matches: 4. CDR1 and CDR2 from the germline V gene are SQVTM and ANQGSEA. This CDR3 region has 13 residues. From blood, roughly 220-550 ng of genomic DNA served as TRB template. The source is a human donor with active COVID-19. The sequenced sample was blood. The chain joins TRBV29-1 to TRBJ2-7; 10 bases map to TRBD1. CDR3 nucleotides: TGCAGCGTCTCCGGGACAGGGGCCTACGAGCAGTACTTC. The encoded protein is CSVSGTGAYEQYF.